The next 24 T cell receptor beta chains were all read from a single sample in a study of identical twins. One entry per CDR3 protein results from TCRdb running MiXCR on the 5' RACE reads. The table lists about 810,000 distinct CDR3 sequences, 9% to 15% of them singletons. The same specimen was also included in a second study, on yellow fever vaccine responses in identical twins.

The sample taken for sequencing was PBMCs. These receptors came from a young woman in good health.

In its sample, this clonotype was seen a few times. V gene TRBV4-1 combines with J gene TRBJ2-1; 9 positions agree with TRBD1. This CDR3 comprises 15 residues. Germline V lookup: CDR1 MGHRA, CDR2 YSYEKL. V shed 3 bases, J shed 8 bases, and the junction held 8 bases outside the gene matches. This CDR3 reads CASSHGGQGSDEQFF. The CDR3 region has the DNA TGCGCCAGCAGCCACGGAGGACAGGGGTCAGATGAGCAGTTCTTC.

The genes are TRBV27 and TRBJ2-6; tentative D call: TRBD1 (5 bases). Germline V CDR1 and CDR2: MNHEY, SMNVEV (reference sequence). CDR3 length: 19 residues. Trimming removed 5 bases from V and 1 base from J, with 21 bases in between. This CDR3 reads CASSAVVGVVLSGANVLTF. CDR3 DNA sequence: TGTGCCAGCAGTGCCGTGGTAGGGGTAGTCCTTTCTGGGGCCAACGTCCTGACTTTC.

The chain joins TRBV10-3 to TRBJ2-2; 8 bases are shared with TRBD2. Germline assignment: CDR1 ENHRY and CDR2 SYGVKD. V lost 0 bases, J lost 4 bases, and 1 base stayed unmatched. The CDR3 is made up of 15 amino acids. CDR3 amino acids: CAISESGTSTGELFF. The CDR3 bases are TGTGCCATCAGTGAGTCTGGGACTAGCACCGGGGAGCTGTTTTTT.

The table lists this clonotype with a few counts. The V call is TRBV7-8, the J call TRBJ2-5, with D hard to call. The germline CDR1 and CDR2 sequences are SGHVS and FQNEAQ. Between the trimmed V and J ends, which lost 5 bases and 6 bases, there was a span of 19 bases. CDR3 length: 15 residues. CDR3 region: CASSPSGYFWKTQYF. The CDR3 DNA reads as TGTGCCAGCAGCCCCTCTGGGTACTTTTGGAAGACCCAGTACTTC.

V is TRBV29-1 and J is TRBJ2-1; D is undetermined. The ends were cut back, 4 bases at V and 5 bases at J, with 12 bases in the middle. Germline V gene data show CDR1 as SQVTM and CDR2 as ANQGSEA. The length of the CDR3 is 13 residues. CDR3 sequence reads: CSVVSDLHNEQFF. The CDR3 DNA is TGCAGCGTTGTGTCCGACCTTCACAATGAGCAGTTCTTC.

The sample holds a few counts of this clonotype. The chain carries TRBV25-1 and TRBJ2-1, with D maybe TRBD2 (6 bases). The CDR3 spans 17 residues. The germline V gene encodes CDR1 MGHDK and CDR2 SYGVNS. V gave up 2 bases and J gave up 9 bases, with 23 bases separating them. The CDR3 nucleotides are TGTGCCAGCAGTGAAAGGCGCGGGGCTGCGAGTCGTCGTGAGCAGTTCTTC. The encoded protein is CASSERRGAASRREQFF.

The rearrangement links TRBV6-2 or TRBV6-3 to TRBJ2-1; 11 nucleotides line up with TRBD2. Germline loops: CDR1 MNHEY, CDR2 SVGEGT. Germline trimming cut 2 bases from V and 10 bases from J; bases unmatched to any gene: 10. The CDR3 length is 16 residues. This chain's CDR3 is CASSYGLAGGPGEQFF. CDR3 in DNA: TGTGCCAGCAGTTACGGGCTAGCGGGGGGCCCCGGAGAGCAGTTCTTC.

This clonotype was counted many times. CDR3 amino acids: CAISVGVPGSGANVLTF. In DNA form, the CDR3 reads TGTGCCATCTCCGTGGGGGTCCCAGGCTCTGGGGCCAACGTCCTGACTTTC. The J gene is TRBJ2-6, the V gene TRBV28, with D possibly called TRBD1 or TRBD2 (5 bases each). Germline assignment: CDR1 MDHEN and CDR2 SYDVKM. Trimming pared 10 bases from V and 0 bases from J, leaving 19 bases between. CDR3 size: 17 residues.

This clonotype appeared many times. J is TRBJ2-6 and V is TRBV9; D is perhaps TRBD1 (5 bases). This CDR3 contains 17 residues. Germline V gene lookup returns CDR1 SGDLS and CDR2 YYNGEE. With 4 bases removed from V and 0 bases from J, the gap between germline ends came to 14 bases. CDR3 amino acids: CASSPLWGTSGANVLTF. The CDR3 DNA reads TGTGCCAGCAGCCCCTTATGGGGCACCTCTGGGGCCAACGTCCTGACTTTC.

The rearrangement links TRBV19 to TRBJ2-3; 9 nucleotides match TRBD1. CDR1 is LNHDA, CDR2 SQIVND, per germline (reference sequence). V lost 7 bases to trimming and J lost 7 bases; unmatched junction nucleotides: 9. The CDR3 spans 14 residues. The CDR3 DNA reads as TGTGCCAGTACCCCTAGACAGGGGGATCATACGCAGTATTTT. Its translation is CASTPRQGDHTQYF.

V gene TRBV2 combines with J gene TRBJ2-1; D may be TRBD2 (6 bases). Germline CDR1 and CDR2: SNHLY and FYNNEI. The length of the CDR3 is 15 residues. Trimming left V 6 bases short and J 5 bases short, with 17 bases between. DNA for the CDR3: TGTGCCAGCAGCCGAGCCGGAGGGCCCGACAATGAGCAGTTCTTC. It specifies CASSRAGGPDNEQFF.

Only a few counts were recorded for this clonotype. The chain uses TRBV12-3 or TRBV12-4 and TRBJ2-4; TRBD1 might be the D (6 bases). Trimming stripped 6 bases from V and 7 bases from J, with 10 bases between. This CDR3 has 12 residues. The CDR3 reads CASRDRKNIQYF. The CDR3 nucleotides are TGTGCCAGCAGAGACAGGAAGAACATTCAGTACTTC.

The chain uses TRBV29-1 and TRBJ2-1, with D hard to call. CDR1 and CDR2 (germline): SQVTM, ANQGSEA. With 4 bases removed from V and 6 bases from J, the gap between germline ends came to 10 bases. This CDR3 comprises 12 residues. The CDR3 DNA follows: TGCAGCGTTGTGGGGTTAGGCAATGAGCAGTTCTTC. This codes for CSVVGLGNEQFF.

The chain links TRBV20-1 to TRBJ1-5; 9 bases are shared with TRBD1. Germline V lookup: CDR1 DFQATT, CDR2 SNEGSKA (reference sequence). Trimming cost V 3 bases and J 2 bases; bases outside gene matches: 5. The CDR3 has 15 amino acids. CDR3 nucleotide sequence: TGCAGTGCTAGGGGGGACAGGGATGGCAATCAGCCCCAGCATTTT. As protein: CSARGDRDGNQPQHF.

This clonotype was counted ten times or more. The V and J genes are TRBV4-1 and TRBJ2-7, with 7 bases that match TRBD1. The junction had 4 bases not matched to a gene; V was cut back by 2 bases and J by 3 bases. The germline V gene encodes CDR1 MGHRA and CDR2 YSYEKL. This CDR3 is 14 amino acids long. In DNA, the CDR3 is TGCGCCAGCAGCCAAATGGACAGGATCTACGAGCAGTACTTC. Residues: CASSQMDRIYEQYF.

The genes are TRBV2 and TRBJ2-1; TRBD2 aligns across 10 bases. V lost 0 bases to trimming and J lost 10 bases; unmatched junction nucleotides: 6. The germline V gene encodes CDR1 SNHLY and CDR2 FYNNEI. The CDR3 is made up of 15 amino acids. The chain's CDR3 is CASSEAGLAGEEQFF. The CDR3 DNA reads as TGTGCCAGCAGTGAAGCGGGGCTAGCGGGGGAAGAGCAGTTCTTC.

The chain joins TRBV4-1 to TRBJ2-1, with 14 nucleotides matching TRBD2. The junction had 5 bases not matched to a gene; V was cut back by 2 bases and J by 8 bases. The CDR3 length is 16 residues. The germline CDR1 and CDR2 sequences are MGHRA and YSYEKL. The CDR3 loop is CASSQPGTSGGDEQFF. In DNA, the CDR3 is TGCGCCAGCAGCCAACCGGGGACTAGCGGGGGTGATGAGCAGTTCTTC.

The CDR3 bases are TGCGCCAGCAGCTTGGTTGGGACTACTGACACAGATACGCAGTATTTT. Its translation is CASSLVGTTDTDTQYF. The chain combines TRBV5-1 with TRBJ2-3; 7 bases are shared with TRBD2. V lost 0 bases to trimming and J lost 2 bases; unmatched junction nucleotides: 6. The CDR3 runs 16 residues. CDR1 is SGHRS, CDR2 YFSETQ, per germline.

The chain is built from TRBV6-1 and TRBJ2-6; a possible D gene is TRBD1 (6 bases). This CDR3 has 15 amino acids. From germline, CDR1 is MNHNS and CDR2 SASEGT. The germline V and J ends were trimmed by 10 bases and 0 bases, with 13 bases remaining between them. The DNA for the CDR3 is TGTGCCATACGGGACACTAACTCTGGGGCCAACGTCCTGACTTTC. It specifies CAIRDTNSGANVLTF.

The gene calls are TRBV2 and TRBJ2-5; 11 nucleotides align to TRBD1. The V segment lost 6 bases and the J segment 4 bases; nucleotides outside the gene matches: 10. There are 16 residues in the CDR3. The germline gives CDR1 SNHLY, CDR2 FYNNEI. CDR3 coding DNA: TGTGCCAGCAGCGCAACCGGGACAGGGGGATTAGAGACCCAGTACTTC. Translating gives CASSATGTGGLETQYF. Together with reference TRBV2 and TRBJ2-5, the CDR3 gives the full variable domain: EPEVTQTPSHQVTQMGQEVILRCVPISNHLYFYWYRQILGQKVEFLVSFYNNEISEKSEIFDDQFSVERPDGSNFTLKIRSTKLEDSAMYFCASSATGTGGLETQYFGPGTRLLVL.

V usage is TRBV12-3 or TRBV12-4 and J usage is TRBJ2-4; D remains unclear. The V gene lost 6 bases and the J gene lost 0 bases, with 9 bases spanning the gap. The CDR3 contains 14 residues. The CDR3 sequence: CASSLTIAKNIQYF. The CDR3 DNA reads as TGTGCCAGCAGCCTGACCATAGCCAAAAACATTCAGTACTTC.

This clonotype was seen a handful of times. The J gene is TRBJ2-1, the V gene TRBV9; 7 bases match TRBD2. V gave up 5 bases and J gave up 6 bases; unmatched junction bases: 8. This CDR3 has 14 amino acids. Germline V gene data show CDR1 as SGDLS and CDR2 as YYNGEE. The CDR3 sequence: CASSGEGRSNEQFF. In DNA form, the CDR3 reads TGTGCCAGCAGTGGGGAGGGCCGGAGCAATGAGCAGTTCTTC.

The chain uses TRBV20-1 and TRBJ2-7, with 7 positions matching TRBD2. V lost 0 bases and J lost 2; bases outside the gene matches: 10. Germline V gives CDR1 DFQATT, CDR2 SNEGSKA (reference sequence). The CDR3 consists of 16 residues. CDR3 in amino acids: CSARDPVGGRAYEQYF. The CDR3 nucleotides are TGCAGTGCTAGAGATCCGGTGGGGGGGAGGGCCTACGAGCAGTACTTC.

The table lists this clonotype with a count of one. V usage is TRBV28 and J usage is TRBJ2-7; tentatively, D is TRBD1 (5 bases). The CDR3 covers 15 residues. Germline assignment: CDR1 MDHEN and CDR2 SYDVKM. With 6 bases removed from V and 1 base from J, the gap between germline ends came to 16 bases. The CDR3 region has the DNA TGTGCCAGCAGACCCCACGACGACAGTTCCTACGAGCAGTACGTC. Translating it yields CASRPHDDSSYEQYV.